This T cell receptor (beta chain) originates from a study of PD-L1 blockade in urothelial cancer. The time point: peripheral blood 6 weeks after treatment start. Germline V gives CDR1 LNHDA, CDR2 SQIVND (reference sequence). Trimming removed 8 bases from V and 6 bases from J, with 17 bases in between. The CDR3 is 15 residues long. In its sample, this clone was seen once. Assay: immunoSEQ multiplex PCR; the TCRdb copy retains only in-frame clones and omits some. The repertoire consists of tens of thousands of clones, with roughly 90% occurring once and the leading ten covering 11%. The chain is built from TRBV19 and TRBJ1-6; perhaps TRBD1 as D (5 bases). Source: PBMCs, taken around atezolizumab (anti-PD-L1) treatment. This TCR was sampled from a man aged 60 to 69 with urothelial cancer. CDR3 nucleotide sequence: TGTGCCAGTTCCTGGAATACAGGCGGTAATTCACCCCTCCACTTT. Encoded protein: CASSWNTGGNSPLHF.